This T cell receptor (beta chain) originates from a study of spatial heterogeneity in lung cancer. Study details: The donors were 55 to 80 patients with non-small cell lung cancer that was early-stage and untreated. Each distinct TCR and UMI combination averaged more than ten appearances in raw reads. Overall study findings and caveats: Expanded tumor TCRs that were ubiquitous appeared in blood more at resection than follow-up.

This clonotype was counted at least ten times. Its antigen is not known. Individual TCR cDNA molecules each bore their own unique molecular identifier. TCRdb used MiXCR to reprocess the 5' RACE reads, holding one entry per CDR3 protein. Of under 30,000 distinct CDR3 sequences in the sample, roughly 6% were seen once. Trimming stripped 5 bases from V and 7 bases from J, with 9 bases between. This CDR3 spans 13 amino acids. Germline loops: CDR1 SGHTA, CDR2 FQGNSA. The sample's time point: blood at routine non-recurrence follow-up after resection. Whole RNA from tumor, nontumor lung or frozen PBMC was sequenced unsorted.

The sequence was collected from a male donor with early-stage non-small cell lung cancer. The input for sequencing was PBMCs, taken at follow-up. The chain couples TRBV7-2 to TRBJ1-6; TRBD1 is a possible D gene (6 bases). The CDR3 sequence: CASSPQGNSPLHF. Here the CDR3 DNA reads TGTGCCAGCAGCCCCCAGGGGAATTCACCCCTCCACTTT.